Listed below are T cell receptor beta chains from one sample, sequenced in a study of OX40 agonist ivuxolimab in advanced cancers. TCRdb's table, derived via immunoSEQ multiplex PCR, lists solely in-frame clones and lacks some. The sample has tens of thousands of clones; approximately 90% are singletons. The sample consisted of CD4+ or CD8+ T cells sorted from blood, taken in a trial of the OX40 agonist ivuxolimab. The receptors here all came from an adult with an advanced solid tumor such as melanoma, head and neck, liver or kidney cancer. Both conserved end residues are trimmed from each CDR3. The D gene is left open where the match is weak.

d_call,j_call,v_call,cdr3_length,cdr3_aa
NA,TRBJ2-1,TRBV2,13,ASRLGGGAGNEQF
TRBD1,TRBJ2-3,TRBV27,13,ASSLSSRGLGAQY
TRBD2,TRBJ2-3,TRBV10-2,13,ASSVGEGATDTQY
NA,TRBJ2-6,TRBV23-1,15,ASSCLMQQSRANVLT
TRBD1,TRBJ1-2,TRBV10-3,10,AISNRGDGYT
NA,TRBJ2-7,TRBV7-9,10,ASGSGNYEQY
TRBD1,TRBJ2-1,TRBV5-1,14,ASSYLQGPSYNEQF
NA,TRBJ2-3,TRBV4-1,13,ASSQGAARTDTQY
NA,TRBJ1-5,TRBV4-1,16,ASSHPTLSGTLNQPQH
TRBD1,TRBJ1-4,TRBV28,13,ASRKGQQEREKLF
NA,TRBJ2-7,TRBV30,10,AWKSYSYEQY
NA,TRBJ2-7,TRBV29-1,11,SVLTAMSYEQY
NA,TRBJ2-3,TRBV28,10,ASGKITDTQY
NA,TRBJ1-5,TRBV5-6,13,ASSLRNYSNQPQH
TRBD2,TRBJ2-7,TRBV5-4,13,ASSHRLAESYEQY
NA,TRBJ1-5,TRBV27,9,ASGDGQPQH
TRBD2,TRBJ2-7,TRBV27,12,ASSLGGETYEQY
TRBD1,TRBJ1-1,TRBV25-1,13,ASSDPGTGHGEAF
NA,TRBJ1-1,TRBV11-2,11,ASSPGWGTEAF
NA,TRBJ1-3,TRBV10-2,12,ASSESSPGNTIY
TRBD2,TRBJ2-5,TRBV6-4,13,ASSPDAGGQETQY
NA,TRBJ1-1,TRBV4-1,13,ASSPAPGRNTEAF
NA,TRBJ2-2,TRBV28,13,ASRDTLSNTGELF
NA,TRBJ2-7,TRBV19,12,ASSMGSSWYEQY
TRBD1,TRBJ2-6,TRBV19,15,ASGYTGVPTGANVLT
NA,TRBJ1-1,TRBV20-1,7,GAWGRAF
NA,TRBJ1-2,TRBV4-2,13,ASSPPGAVYYGYT
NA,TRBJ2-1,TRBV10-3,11,ATTGPIQNEQF
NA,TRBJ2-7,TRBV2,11,ASHTKSSYEQY
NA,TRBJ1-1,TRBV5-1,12,ASSLSRPDTEAF
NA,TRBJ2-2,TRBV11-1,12,ASSHRGNTGELF
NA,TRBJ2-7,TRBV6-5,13,ASSYGGGSDYEQY
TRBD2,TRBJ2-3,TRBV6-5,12,ASSSGRATDTQY
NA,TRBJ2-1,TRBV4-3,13,ASSRSEDAYNEQF
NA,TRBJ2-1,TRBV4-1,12,ASSQDTGRDEQF
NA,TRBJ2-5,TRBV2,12,ASSEWGDQETQY
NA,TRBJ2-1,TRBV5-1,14,ASSPGVSRLYNEQF
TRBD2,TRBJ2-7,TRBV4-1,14,ASSQEGAGGAYEQY
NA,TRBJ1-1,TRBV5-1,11,ASSLVGETEAF
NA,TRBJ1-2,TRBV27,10,ASSLGGVGYT
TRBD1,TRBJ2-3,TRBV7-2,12,ASSPGQPWDTQY
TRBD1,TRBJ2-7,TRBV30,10,AFRDRAGEQY
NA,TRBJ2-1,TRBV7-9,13,ASSLVQGGYNEQF
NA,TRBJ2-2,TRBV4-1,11,ASSQGGGGELF
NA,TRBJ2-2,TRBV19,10,ASQFSAGELF
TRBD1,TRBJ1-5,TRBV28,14,ASSWDSAGLNQPQH
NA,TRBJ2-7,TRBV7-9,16,ASSTGAYLDGSNYEQY
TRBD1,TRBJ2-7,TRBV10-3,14,AISAGTDLIYYEQY